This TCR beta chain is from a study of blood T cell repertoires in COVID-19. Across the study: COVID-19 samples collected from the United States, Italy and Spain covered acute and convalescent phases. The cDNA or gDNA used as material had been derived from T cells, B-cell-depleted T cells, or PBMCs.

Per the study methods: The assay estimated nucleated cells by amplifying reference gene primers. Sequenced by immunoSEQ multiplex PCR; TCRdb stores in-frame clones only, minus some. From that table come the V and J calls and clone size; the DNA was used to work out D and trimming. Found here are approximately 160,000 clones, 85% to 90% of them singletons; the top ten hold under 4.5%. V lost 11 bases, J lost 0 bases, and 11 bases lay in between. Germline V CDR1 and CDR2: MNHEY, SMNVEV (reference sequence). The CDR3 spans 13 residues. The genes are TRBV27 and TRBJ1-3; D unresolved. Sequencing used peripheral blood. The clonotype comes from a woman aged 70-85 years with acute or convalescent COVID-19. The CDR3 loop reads CASGLSSGNTIYF. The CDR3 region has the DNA TGTGCCTCTGGACTGAGCTCTGGAAACACCATATATTTT.